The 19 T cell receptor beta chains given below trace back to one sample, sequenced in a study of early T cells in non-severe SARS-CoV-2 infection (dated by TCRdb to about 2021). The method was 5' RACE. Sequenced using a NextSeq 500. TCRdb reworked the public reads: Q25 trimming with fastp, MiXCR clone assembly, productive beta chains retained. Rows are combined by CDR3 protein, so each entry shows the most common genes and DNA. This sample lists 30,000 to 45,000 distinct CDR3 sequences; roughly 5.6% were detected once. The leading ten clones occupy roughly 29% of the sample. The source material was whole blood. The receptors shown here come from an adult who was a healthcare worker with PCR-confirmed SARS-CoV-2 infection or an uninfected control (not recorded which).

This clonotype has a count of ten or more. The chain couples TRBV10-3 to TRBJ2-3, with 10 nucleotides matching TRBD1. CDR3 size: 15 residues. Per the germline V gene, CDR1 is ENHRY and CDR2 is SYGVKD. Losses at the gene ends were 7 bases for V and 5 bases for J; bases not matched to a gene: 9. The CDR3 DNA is TGTGCCATCACCTCCGGACAGGGGGGAGGAGATACGCAGTATTTT. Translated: CAITSGQGGGDTQYF.

CDR3 coding DNA: TGTGCCAGCAGTGACGGCCAGCCAACCGGGGAGCTGTTTTTT. Its translation: CASSDGQPTGELFF. The chain employs TRBV7-3 and TRBJ2-2; D unresolved. The CDR3 length is 14 residues. V lost 6 bases to trimming and J lost 5 bases, with 13 bases between them. From germline, CDR1 is SGHTA and CDR2 FQGTGA.

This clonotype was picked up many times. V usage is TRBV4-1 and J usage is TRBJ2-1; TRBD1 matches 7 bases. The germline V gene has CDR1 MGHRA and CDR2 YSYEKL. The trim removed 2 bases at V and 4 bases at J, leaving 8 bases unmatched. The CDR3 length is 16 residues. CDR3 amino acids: CASSQLQGSFYNEQFF. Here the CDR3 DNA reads TGCGCCAGCAGCCAACTACAGGGGTCCTTTTACAATGAGCAGTTCTTC.

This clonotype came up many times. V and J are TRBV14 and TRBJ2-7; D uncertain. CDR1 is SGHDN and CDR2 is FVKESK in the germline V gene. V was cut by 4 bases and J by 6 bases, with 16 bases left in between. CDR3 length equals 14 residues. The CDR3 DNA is TGTGCCAGCAGCCCCCTCCGGCGACTGGGCGAGCAGTACTTC. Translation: CASSPLRRLGEQYF.

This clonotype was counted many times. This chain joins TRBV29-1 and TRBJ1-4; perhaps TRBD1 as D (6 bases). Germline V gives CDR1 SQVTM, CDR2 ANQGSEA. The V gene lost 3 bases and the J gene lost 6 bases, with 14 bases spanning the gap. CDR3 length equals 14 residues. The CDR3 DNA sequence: TGCAGCGTTGATGGGGGGGCGGACGATGAAAAACTGTTTTTT. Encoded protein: CSVDGGADDEKLFF.

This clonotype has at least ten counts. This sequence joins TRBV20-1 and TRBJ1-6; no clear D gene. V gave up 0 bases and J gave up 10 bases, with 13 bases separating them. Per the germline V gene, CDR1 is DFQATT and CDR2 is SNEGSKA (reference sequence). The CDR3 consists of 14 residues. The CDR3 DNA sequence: TGCAGTGCTAGAGATCAGTTGGCGCAATCACCCCTCCACTTT. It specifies CSARDQLAQSPLHF.

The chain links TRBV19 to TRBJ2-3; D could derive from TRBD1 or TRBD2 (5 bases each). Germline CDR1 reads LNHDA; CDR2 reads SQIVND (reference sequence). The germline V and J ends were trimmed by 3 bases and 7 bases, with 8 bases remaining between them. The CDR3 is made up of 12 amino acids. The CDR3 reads CASSIWGNTQYF. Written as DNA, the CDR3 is TGTGCCAGTAGTATCTGGGGGAATACGCAGTATTTT.

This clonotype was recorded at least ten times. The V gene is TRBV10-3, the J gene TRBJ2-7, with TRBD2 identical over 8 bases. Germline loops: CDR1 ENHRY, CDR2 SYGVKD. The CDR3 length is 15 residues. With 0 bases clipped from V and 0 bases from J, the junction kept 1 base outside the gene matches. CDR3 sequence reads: CAISESTSVSYEQYF. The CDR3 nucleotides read TGTGCCATCAGTGAGTCGACTAGCGTCTCCTACGAGCAGTACTTC.

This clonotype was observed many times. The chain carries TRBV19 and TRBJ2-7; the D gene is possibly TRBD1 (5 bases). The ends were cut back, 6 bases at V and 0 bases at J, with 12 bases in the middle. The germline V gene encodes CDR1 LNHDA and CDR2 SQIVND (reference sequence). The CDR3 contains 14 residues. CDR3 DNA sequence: TGTGCCAGTAGGCCAGGGCCGAGCTCCTACGAGCAGTACTTC. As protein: CASRPGPSSYEQYF.

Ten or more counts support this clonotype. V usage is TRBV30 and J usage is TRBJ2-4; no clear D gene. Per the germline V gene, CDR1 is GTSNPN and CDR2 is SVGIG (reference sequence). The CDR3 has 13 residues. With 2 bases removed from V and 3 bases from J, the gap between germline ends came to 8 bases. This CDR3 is CAWSPLVKNIQYF. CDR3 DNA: TGTGCCTGGAGTCCCTTAGTCAAAAACATTCAGTACTTC.

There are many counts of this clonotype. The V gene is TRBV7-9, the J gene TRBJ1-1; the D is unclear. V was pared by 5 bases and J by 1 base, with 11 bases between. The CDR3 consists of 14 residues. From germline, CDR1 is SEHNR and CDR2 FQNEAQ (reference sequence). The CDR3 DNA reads TGTGCCAGCAGCCCCTGGACGGCGAACACTGAAGCTTTCTTT. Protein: CASSPWTANTEAFF.

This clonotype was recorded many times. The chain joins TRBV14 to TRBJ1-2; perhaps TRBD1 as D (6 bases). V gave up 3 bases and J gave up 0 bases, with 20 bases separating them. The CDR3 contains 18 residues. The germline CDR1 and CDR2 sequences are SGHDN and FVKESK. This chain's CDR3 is CASSHFGTIPSANYGYTF. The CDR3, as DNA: TGTGCCAGCAGCCATTTTGGGACAATCCCTAGCGCTAACTATGGCTACACCTTC. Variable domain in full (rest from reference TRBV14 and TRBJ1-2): EAGVTQFPSHSVIEKGQTVTLRCDPISGHDNLYWYRRVMGKEIKFLLHFVKESKQDESGMPNNRFLAERTGGTYSTLKVQPAELEDSGVYFCASSHFGTIPSANYGYTFGSGTRLTVV.

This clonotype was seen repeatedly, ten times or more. The CDR3, as DNA: TGTGCCAGCAGCGCGGACAGGGCCTCGAACACCGGGGAGCTGTTTTTT. Its protein product is CASSADRASNTGELFF. The rearrangement joins TRBV7-9 to TRBJ2-2; 8 nucleotides match TRBD1. Trimming cost V 5 bases and J 0 bases; bases outside gene matches: 5. Germline lookup yields CDR1 SEHNR and CDR2 FQNEAQ (reference sequence). The CDR3 covers 16 residues.

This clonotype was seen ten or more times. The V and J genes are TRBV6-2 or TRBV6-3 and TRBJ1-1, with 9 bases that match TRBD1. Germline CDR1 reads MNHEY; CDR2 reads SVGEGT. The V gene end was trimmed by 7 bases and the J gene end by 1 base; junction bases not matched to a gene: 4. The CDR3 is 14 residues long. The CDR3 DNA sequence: TGTGCCAGCACCACAGGGGGCCAGAACACTGAAGCTTTCTTT. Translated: CASTTGGQNTEAFF.

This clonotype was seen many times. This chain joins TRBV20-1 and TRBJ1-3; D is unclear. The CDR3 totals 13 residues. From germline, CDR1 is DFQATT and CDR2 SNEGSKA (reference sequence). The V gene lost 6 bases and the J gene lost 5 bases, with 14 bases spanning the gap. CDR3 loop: CSAPVPIRNTIYF. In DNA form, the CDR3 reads TGCAGTGCCCCCGTACCAATTAGAAACACCATATATTTT.

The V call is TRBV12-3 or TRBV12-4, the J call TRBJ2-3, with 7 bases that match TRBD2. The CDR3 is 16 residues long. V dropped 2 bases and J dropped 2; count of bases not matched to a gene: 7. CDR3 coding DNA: TGTGCCAGCAGTTTATGGGCTAGCGGTTCCACAGATACGCAGTATTTT. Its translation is CASSLWASGSTDTQYF.

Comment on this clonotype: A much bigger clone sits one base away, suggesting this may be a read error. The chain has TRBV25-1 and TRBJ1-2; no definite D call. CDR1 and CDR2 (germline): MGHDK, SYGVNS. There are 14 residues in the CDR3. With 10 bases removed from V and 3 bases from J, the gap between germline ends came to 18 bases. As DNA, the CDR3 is TGTGCCAACAGCGCCTCCGTCGGGTACTATGGCTACACCTTC. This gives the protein CANSASVGYYGYTF.

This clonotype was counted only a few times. For the CDR3, the DNA is TGTGCCAGCAGCTTAGGACGGGGCAACAATGAGCAGTTCTTC. Amino acids: CASSLGRGNNEQFF. The chain recombines TRBV7-2 with TRBJ2-1; the D call may be TRBD1 or TRBD2 (5 bases each). Looked up from germline, CDR1 is SGHTA and CDR2 is FQGNSA. With 1 base removed from V and 5 bases from J, the gap between germline ends came to 9 bases. The CDR3 consists of 14 residues.

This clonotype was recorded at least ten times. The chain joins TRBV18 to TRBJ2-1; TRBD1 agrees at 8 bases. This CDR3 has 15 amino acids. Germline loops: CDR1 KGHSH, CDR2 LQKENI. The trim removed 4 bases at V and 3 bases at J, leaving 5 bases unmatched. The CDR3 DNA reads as TGTGCCAGCTCACAGCAGGGGGCGGTCTACAATGAGCAGTTCTTC. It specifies CASSQQGAVYNEQFF. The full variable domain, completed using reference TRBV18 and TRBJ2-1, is NAGVMQNPRHLVRRRGQEARLRCSPMKGHSHVYWYRQLPEEGLKFMVYLQKENIIDESGMPKERFSAEFPKEGPSILRIQQVVRGDSAAYFCASSQQGAVYNEQFFGPGTRLTVL.